This T cell receptor beta chain originates from a study of control samples from healthy donors and cancer patients. The V gene lost 4 bases and the J gene lost 1 base, with 8 bases spanning the gap. Germline V lookup: CDR1 SGHRS, CDR2 YFSETQ. This CDR3 comprises 13 residues. Only in-frame clones appear in the TCRdb table, and some are missing; sequencing was by immunoSEQ multiplex PCR. The data hold roughly 120,000 clones, with roughly 91% observed a single time. The sample taken for sequencing was PBMCs. The chain joins TRBV5-1 to TRBJ1-1; TRBD1 might be the D (5 bases). The TCR comes from a man aged 45-60 years with head and neck cancer. The CDR3 region has the DNA TGCGCCAGCAGCCAGGACACGAACACTGAAGCTTTCTTT. It is translated as CASSQDTNTEAFF.